This T cell receptor beta chain was found in a study of blood T cells in healthy people across ages. A second roughly 7 to 11 cycle PCR used barcoded and J-beta primers. One entry per CDR3 protein, called by TCRdb with MiXCR from the 5' RACE reads. This table has some 760,000 distinct CDR3 sequences, 25% appearing once. Details on this clonotype: Its antigen is still unknown.

Notes on the study in general: One million T cells yielded diversity estimates that were considered underestimates.

V was shortened by 3 bases and J by 4 bases, with 18 bases between the two germline ends. This CDR3 comprises 17 residues. CDR1 and CDR2 (germline): LNHNV, YYDKDF (reference sequence). This same sample was also part of a study on T cells of mothers and their children. That work contributes: Per child, 3 million or so TCR beta CDR3 reads were obtained, against over 9.5 million per mother. No clones detected were persistent microchimeric T cell clones.

The chain carries TRBV15 and TRBJ2-2; D not resolved. Specimen: blood. The clonotype comes from a boy aged 5-17 years in good health. CDR3 sequence: CATSSGSRRISTGELFF. CDR3 in DNA: TGTGCCACCAGCAGCGGATCGAGAAGAATTAGCACCGGGGAGCTGTTTTTT.